The present TCR beta chain was sequenced within a study of T cell changes during pregnancy in multiple sclerosis (dated by TCRdb to between 2018 and 2020). For the study in its entirety: The study looked at changes in the T cell repertoire across pregnancy in women with multiple sclerosis.

For this clone: Its antigen remains undetermined. No qualities accompany the bases; no much larger clone lies one base away.

Library preparation used the immunoSEQ multiplex PCR assay. Imported from immuneACCESS, the table was reduced by TCRdb to in-frame sequences with V and J called. These copies leave out some clones; in studies compared against another copy, an unresolved V gene accounts for under half, and the cause of the remainder is not known. Across this sample there are more than 45,000 clones, with under 95% seen only once. The leading ten clones occupy just under 0.6% of the sample. The germline V gene provides CDR1 SGHTS and CDR2 YDEGEE. The junction shows trimming of 6 bases on V and 8 bases on J, and the gene matches do not reach 10 bases of it. From the cysteine through the phenylalanine, the CDR3 covers 15 amino acids. Here the CDR3 DNA is all that survives: 45 bases in frame from base 1.

The V gene is TRBV5-8 and the J gene is TRBJ1-5, with 11 middle bases fitting TRBD1. This sample comprised CD4+ T cells from peripheral blood mononuclear cells, obtained in the second trimester of pregnancy. The receptor was isolated from a female donor with multiple sclerosis, enrolled in a pregnancy study. Here the CDR3 is given as CASNLDRGPTKPQHF. The DNA sequence is TGTGCCAGCAACCTGGACAGGGGGCCCACCAAGCCCCAGCATTTT.